Described below is a single TCR beta chain sequence and its context. The data were taken from a study of OX40 agonist ivuxolimab in advanced cancers. The CDR3 sequence is 16 residues long. CDR1 is SGHRS and CDR2 is YFSETQ in the germline V gene. Unmatched junction bases numbered 9, after V lost 4 bases and J lost 3 bases. Here immunoSEQ multiplex PCR was the method, and the copy in TCRdb shows in-frame clones only, minus some. Among tens of thousands of clones listed, about 80% were seen once. The rearrangement uses TRBV5-1 and TRBJ1-4; 7 bases fit TRBD1. The sample was CD4+ or CD8+ T cells sorted from blood, taken in a trial of the OX40 agonist ivuxolimab. The clonotype comes from an adult with an advanced solid tumor such as melanoma, head and neck, liver or kidney cancer. Written as DNA, the CDR3 is TGCGCCAGCAGCCCTAAAGGGGGCGAAGCTAATGAAAAACTGTTTTTT. Amino acid sequence: CASSPKGGEANEKLFF.